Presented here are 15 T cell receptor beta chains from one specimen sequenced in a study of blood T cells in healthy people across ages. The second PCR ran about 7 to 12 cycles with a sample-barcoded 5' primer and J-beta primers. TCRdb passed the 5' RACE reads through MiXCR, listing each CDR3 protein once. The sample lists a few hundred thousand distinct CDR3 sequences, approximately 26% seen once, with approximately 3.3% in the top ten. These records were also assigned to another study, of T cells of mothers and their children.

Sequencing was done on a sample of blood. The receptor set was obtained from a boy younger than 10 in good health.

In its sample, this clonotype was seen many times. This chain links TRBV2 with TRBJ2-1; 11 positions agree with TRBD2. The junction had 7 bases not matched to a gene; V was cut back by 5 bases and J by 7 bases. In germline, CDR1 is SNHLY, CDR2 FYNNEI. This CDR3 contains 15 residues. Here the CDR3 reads CASSPTSGGDNEQFF. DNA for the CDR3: TGTGCCAGCAGTCCCACTAGCGGGGGTGATAATGAGCAGTTCTTC.

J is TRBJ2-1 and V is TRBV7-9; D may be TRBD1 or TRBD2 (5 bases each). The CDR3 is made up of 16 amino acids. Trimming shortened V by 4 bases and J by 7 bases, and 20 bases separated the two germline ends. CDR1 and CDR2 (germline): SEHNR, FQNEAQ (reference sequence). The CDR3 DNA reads TGTGCCAGCAGCTCCCCGGGACCGAGGGTGTCAAATGAGCAGTTCTTC. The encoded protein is CASSSPGPRVSNEQFF. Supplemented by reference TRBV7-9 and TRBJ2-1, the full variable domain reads DTGVSQNPRHKITKRGQNVTFRCDPISEHNRLYWYRQTLGQGPEFLTYFQNEAQLEKSRLLSDRFSAERPKGSFSTLEIQRTEQGDSAMYLCASSSPGPRVSNEQFFGPGTRLTVL.

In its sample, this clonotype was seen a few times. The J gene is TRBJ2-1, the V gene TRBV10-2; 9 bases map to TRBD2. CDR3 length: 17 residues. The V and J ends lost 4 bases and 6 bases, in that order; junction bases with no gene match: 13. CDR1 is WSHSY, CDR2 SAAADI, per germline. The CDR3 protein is CASSGGWRGGRFNEQFF. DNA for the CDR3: TGCGCCAGCAGTGGCGGTTGGCGGGGGGGGCGTTTCAATGAGCAGTTCTTC.

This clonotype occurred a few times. The CDR3 nucleotides read TGTGCCAGCAGCCTGGACAGGAGGAATTTTTTAATCTACGGGGGGCAGTACTTC. Its translation: CASSLDRRNFLIYGGQYF. V gene TRBV28 combines with J gene TRBJ2-7; possibly TRBD1 for D (7 bases). Trimming took off 6 bases at V and 9 bases at J, with 33 bases between the two ends. Germline CDR1 and CDR2: MDHEN and SYDVKM. The CDR3 runs 18 residues.

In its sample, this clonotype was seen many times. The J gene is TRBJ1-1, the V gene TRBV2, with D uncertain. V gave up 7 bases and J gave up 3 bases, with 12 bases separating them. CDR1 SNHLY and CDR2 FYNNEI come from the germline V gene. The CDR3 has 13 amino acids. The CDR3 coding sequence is TGTGCCAGCAACCCCTCTAGGGACACTGAAGCTTTCTTT. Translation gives CASNPSRDTEAFF. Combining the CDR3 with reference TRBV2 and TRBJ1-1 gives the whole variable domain EPEVTQTPSHQVTQMGQEVILRCVPISNHLYFYWYRQILGQKVEFLVSFYNNEISEKSEIFDDQFSVERPDGSNFTLKIRSTKLEDSAMYFCASNPSRDTEAFFGQGTRLTVV.

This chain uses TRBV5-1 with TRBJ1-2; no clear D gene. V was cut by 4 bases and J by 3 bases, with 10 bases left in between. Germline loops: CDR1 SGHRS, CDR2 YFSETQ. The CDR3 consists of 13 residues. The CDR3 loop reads CASSPGHDYGYTF. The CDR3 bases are TGCGCCAGCAGCCCGGGCCACGACTATGGCTACACCTTC.

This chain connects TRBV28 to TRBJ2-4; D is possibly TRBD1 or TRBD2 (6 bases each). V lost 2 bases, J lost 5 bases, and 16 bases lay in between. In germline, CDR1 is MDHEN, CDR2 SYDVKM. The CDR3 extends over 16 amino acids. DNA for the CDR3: TGTGCCAGCAGTTTAGGGGGGCCAGTGTGGGAAAACATTCAGTACTTC. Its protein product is CASSLGGPVWENIQYF.

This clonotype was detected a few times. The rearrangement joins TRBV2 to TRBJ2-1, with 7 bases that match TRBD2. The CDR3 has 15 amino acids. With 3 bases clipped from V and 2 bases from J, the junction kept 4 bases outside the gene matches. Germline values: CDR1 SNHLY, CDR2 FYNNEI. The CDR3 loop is CASSDASGAYNEQFF. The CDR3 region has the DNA TGTGCCAGCAGTGATGCCAGCGGGGCCTACAATGAGCAGTTCTTC.

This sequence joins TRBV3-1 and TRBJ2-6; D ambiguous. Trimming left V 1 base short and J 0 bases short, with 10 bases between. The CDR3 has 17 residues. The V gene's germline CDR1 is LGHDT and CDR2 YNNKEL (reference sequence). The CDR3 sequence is CASSQGPGDSGANVLTF. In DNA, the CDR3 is TGTGCCAGCAGCCAAGGGCCTGGTGACTCTGGGGCCAACGTCCTGACTTTC.

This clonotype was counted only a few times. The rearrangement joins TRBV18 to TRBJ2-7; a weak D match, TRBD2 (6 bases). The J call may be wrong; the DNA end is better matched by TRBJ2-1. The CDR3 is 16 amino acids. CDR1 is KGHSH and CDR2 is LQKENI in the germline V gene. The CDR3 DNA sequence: TGTGCCAGCTCACCACGCGGTCGCAAGGGAGGCAATGAGCAGTTCTTC. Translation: CASSPRGRKGGNEQFF.

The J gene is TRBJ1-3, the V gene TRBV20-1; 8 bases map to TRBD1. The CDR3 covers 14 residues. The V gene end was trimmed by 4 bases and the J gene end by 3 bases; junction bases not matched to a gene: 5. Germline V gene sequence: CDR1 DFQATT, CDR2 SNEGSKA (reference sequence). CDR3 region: CSAIGTGGGNTIYF. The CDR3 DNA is TGCAGTGCTATCGGGACAGGCGGTGGAAACACCATATATTTT.

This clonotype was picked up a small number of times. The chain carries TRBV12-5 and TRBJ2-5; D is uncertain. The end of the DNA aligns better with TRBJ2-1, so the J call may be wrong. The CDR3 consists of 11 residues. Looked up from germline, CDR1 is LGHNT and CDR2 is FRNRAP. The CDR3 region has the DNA TGTGCTAGTGGTCTCTGGGGTGAGCAGTTCTTC. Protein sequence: CASGLWGEQFF.

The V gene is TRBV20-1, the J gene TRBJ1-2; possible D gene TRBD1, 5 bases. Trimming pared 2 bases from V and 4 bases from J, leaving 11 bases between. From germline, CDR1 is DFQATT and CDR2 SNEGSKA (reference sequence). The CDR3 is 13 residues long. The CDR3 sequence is CSARPTGAYGYTF. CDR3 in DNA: TGCAGTGCTAGACCGACCGGGGCCTATGGCTACACCTTC.

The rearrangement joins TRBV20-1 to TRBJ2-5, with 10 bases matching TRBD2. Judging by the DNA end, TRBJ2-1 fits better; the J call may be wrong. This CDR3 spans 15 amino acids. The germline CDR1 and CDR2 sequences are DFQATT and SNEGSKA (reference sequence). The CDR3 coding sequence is TGCAGTGCTAGAGAAGGGACTAGCGTTGGCAATGAGCAGTTCTTC. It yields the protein CSAREGTSVGNEQFF.

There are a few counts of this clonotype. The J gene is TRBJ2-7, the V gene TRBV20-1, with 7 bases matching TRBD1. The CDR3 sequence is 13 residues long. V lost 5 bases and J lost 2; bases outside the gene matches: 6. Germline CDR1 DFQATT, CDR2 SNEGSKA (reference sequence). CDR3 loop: CSAPRQGPYEQYF. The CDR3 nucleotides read TGCAGTGCTCCCCGACAGGGCCCCTACGAGCAGTACTTC.